This TCR beta chain emerged from a study of human T cells and chemical hapten exposure. General observations from the study: It was expanded TCRs that formed significantly more large CDR3 similarity clusters than controls did.

Time point meaning: pre-sensitization, week 0. As to treatment: therapeutic diphenylcyclopropenone sensitization with weekly scalp DPC. Extraction yielded total RNA from whole blood (unfractionated). The library attached unique molecular identifiers to individual cDNA molecules. TCRdb fed the RACE reads into MiXCR, producing one record per CDR3 protein. The sample includes fewer than 300,000 distinct CDR3 sequences, roughly 7.4% of them seen just once. Trimming took 5 bases from V and 8 from J; bases not matched to a gene: 8. Per germline, CDR1 SGHNT and CDR2 YYREEE (reference sequence). This CDR3 contains 14 residues. Points on this clonotype: As yet, its antigen is unknown.

Source: whole blood, taken in connection with sensitization to the hapten diphenylcyclopropenone (DPC). The J gene is TRBJ2-1, the V gene TRBV5-4; TRBD1 matches at 9 bases. This receptor was obtained from a man aged 18 to 29 with alopecia areata. Some clones in this sample may be carry-over from other donors' samples. CDR3 DNA: TGTGCCAGCAGACAAGACAGGGGGAGCGATGAGCAGTTCTTC. Its translation is CASRQDRGSDEQFF.